These 9 T cell receptor gamma chains share one sample of origin, sequenced in a study of γδ T cells in repeated Plasmodium falciparum infection. TCRdb reprocessed the multiplex PCR reads using CATT. Among 25,000 to 35,000 gamma-chain clones listed, 1.4% were seen once. Bulk repertoires came from Vgamma9/Vdelta2+ or Vdelta2-negative gammadelta T cells flow-sorted from PBMC. Input material: gamma-delta T cells from blood. Receptor source: a pool of human donors (malaria-infected and uninfected, not separated).

There are many counts of this clone. TCRdb attributes to this sequence the protein of a much larger clone, which differs from the DNA translation at residue 10; a read error is likely, and the protein displayed is translated from the DNA. The chain couples TRGV9 to TRGJ1 or TRGJ2. No J gene was available from TCRdb, and it was assigned here by a germline match of the DNA. The CDR3 loop spans 13 amino acids. The V gene's germline CDR1 is GITISATS and CDR2 ISYDGTV (reference sequence). The CDR3: CALWEPPYYEKLF. The CDR3 DNA sequence: TGTGCCTTGTGGGAGCCCCCTTATTATGAGAAACTCTTT.

A note on this clone: TCRdb assigns this DNA the protein of a much larger clone, which departs from its translation at residue 14; this likely reflects a read error, and the protein shown comes from translating the DNA. V is TRGV9 and J is TRGJP. Because TCRdb records no J gene, it was assigned here through a match of the DNA to germline. This CDR3 has 18 residues. Germline V gene data show CDR1 as GITISATS and CDR2 as ISYDGTV (reference sequence). The chain's CDR3 is CALWEVGGQELGKEIKVF. CDR3 nucleotide sequence: TGTGCCTTGTGGGAGGTTGGGGGGCAAGAGTTGGGCAAAGAAATCAAGGTATTT.

This clone was counted at least ten times. The protein in TCRdb stems from a much larger clone and differs at residue 6 from this DNA's translation, likely a read error; here the protein is translated from the DNA. CDR3 region: CATWEEYYKKLF. CDR3 nucleotides: TGTGCCACCTGGGAAGAATATTATAAGAAACTCTTT. The gene calls are TRGV3 and TRGJ1 or TRGJ2. The J gene is absent in TCRdb and was assigned here via DNA matching to germline. Germline V lookup: CDR1 VTNTFY, CDR2 YDVSTARD (reference sequence). CDR3 length equals 12 residues. Trimming took 4 bases from V and 4 from J; bases not matched to a gene: 4.

This clone has more than one count but fewer than ten. TCRdb's protein, taken from a much larger clone, differs from this DNA's translation at residue 11, likely owing to a read error; the protein displayed comes from the DNA. TRGV9 is the V gene, and the J gene was not called. The CDR3 runs to 13 residues. Germline assignment: CDR1 GITISATS and CDR2 ISYDGTV (reference sequence). DNA of the CDR3: TGTGCCTTGTGGGAGGTGCGGTTCTATAAGAGACTCTTT. This translates into CALWEVRFYKRLF.

This clone was detected many times. TCRdb lists the protein of a much larger clone for this DNA, which differs at residue 4, so this is likely a read error; the protein given here is translated from the DNA itself. The chain couples TRGV9 to TRGJ1 or TRGJ2. The length of the CDR3 is 13 residues. The germline CDR1 and CDR2 sequences are GITISATS and ISYDGTV (reference sequence). The CDR3 region has the DNA TGTGCCTTGCGGGAGGTTCGAAGGTATAAGAAACTCTTT. Encoded protein: CALREVRRYKKLF.

This clone was seen at least ten times. TCRdb's protein, taken from a much larger clone, differs from this DNA's translation at residue 5, likely owing to a read error; the protein displayed comes from the DNA. This chain's CDR3 is CAFPWDYKKLF. The CDR3 nucleotides are TGTGCCTTTCCGTGGGATTATAAGAAACTCTTT. This rearrangement joins TRGV9 to TRGJ1 or TRGJ2. The length of the CDR3 is 11 residues. Unmatched junction bases numbered 8, after V lost 10 bases and J lost 5 bases. CDR1 and CDR2 (germline): GITISATS, ISYDGTV (reference sequence).

About this clone: The translation of this DNA and the TCRdb protein of a much larger clone differ at residue 3, probably owing to a read error; the protein shown here is translated from the DNA. The rearrangement uses TRGV9 and TRGJ1 or TRGJ2. The J gene, not given by TCRdb, was assigned here from a germline match of the nucleotide sequence. The CDR3 sequence is 13 residues long. Germline V gives CDR1 GITISATS, CDR2 ISYDGTV (reference sequence). The CDR3 DNA sequence: TGTGCCTCGTGGGAGGTTTATTATTATAAGAAACTCTTT. Amino acids: CASWEVYYYKKLF.

This clone has ten or more counts. A read error likely explains why the TCRdb protein, taken from a much larger clone, differs from this DNA's translation at residue 7; the protein shown is translated from the DNA. The chain uses TRGV9 and TRGJ1 or TRGJ2. Germline loops: CDR1 GITISATS, CDR2 ISYDGTV (reference sequence). The CDR3 has 13 residues. V shed 4 bases and J 7 bases; nucleotides not matched to a gene: 10. The CDR3 bases are TGTGCCTTGTGGGACTCCCAGTGGTATAAGAAACTCTTT. Translating it yields CALWDSQWYKKLF.

Of note for this clone: The DNA is left out, because the CDR3 cannot be placed on it with certainty; the CDR3 is given as TCRdb lists it. No J gene was named, though the V gene is TRGV4. The germline CDR1 and CDR2 sequences are EGSTGY and YDSYTSSV. Ends included, the CDR3 has 33 residues. This CDR3 reads CATWDGPPIIIRNSLAVEQHLLSQVSIGRIQHF.